This T cell receptor beta chain was identified in a study of spatial heterogeneity in lung cancer. Across the study: The library had UMIs, and each TCR and UMI pair averaged more than ten raw reads.

V dropped 1 base and J dropped 9; count of bases not matched to a gene: 5. Germline V gene data show CDR1 as SGHAT and CDR2 as FQNNGV. The CDR3 loop spans 14 amino acids. Every molecule of TCR cDNA had its own unique molecular identifier. TCRdb reprocessed the 5' RACE reads via MiXCR and lists one record per CDR3 protein. The data contain over 10,000 distinct CDR3 sequences, around 5.4% of them seen just once; the ten biggest clones take up roughly 11%. Study-wide points: One measure, the expanded intratumoral alpha and beta TCR count, tracked tumor mutation counts. Ubiquitous and regional nonsynonymous mutations were each tracked by the matching count of ubiquitous or regional expanded TCRs.

Many counts were recorded for this clonotype. Its antigen is unidentified. The library was prepared for alpha chains; this beta chain is a stray read, so its frequency means little. Noted time point: sample taken at primary tumor resection. The receptor's source is a female donor with early-stage non-small cell lung cancer. V usage is TRBV11-2 and J usage is TRBJ2-3, with 9 bases that match TRBD2. Specimen: lung tumor tissue, collected at surgery. CDR3 nucleotides: TGTGCCAGCAGCTTAGCCGCGGGAGGGGCCACGCAGTATTTT. Protein product: CASSLAAGGATQYF.